This is a list of T cell receptor beta chains from one sample in a study of cytomegalovirus exposure and HLA in healthy donors. The table came from immunoSEQ multiplex PCR; TCRdb's copy has only in-frame clones and leaves some out. Its table lists around 200,000 clones. The material sequenced was PBMCs. The receptors were sampled from a girl aged 2 to 10 in good health and CMV-seropositive. CDR3s include the opening cysteine and the closing phenylalanine or tryptophan. Each record gives: D gene, V gene, J gene, CDR3 DNA, CDR3 protein. A D gene is named only where the DNA matches it firmly.

TRBD2	TRBV9	TRBJ2-1	TGTGCCAGCAGCGTAGGGGGGACTAGCGGGAGCAATGAGCAGTTCTTC	CASSVGGTSGSNEQFF
TRBD1	TRBV14	TRBJ2-3	TGTGCCAGCAGCCGGGACAGGGGATATAGCACAGATACGCAGTATTTT	CASSRDRGYSTDTQYF
-	TRBV11-2	TRBJ2-7	TGTGCCAGCAGCTCCCAGGTCTACGAGCAGTACTTC	CASSSQVYEQYF
TRBD1	TRBV5-1	TRBJ2-1	TGCGCCAGCAGCTTGGCGGGACAGGGGAGTTGGACTGAGCAGTTCTTC	CASSLAGQGSWTEQFF
TRBD1	TRBV19	TRBJ1-5	TGTGCCAGTAGTATCCCAGGACAGGGTTGGGTGAGCAATCAGCCCCAGCATTTT	CASSIPGQGWVSNQPQHF
TRBD1	TRBV5-4	TRBJ2-7	TGTGCCAGCAGCTCACCGGGACAGGGCTACGAGCAGTACTTC	CASSSPGQGYEQYF
TRBD1	TRBV11-2	TRBJ2-2	TGTGCCAGCAGCTCAGGGACAGGATACGCCCGGGAGCTGTTTTTT	CASSSGTGYARELFF
-	TRBV5-1	TRBJ2-2	TGCGCCAGCAGCAAAAGTAACAGGGTTGAGGAGCTGTTTTTT	CASSKSNRVEELFF
TRBD1	TRBV7-9	TRBJ2-7	TGTGCCAGCAGCCCAAGGACAGGGGACAAGTACGAGCAGTACTTC	CASSPRTGDKYEQYF
-	TRBV15	TRBJ1-2	TGTGCCACCAGCGGGACATCTCCTTATGGCTACACCTTC	CATSGTSPYGYTF
-	TRBV20-1	TRBJ1-2	TGCAGTGCCAAGGGGGGGCATGGCTACACCTTC	CSAKGGHGYTF
TRBD2	TRBV5-4	TRBJ2-3	TGTGCCAGCAGCCCGAGTAGCGGGATCCACACAGATACGCAGTATTTT	CASSPSSGIHTDTQYF
TRBD1	TRBV28	TRBJ2-7	TGTGCCAGCAGCGCCCTACCGGGACAGGGGGCCTCCTTGGCCTACGAGCAGTACTTC	CASSALPGQGASLAYEQYF
TRBD1	TRBV28	TRBJ1-5	TGTGCCAGCCGGAGACGGGACAGGGGATCGGTCAATCAGCCCCAGCATTTT	CASRRRDRGSVNQPQHF
-	TRBV4-2	TRBJ1-5	TGTGCCAGCAGCCAAGATGACGGGGGCAATCAGCCCCAGCATTTT	CASSQDDGGNQPQHF
-	TRBV6-1	TRBJ2-7	TGTGCCAGCAGTGCGGTATCAGGGGTCCCCTCCTACGAGCAGTACTTC	CASSAVSGVPSYEQYF
TRBD1	TRBV7-8	TRBJ1-4	TGTGCCAGCAACCAAATATTGGGACAGGGCGCAACTAATGAAAAACTGTTTTTT	CASNQILGQGATNEKLFF
-	TRBV2	TRBJ2-7	TGTGCCAGCCCTTCCCAGGGCCTGCAGTCCTACGAGCAGTACTTC	CASPSQGLQSYEQYF
-	TRBV15	TRBJ2-3	TGTGCCACCAGCAGGGGCGGGGTATCCAGCCCAGATACGCAGTATTTT	CATSRGGVSSPDTQYF
-	TRBV7-2	TRBJ2-2	TGTGCCAGCAGCTTAGACGGGATAACCGGGGAGCTGTTTTTT	CASSLDGITGELFF
TRBD1	TRBV28	TRBJ1-1	TGTGCCAGCAGTCGACAGGGCGAAGCTTTCTTT	CASSRQGEAFF
-	TRBV19	TRBJ2-2	TGTGCCAGTAGTATTCAGGGCTATGGCGGGGAGCTGTTTTTT	CASSIQGYGGELFF
TRBD1	TRBV28	TRBJ1-4	TGTGCCAGCAGCCCGGGACAGAATGAAAAACTGTTTTTT	CASSPGQNEKLFF
-	TRBV5-5	TRBJ2-3	TGTGCCAGCAGCTTGGGGGCGAGAGCAGGGACAGATACGCAGTATTTT	CASSLGARAGTDTQYF
-	TRBV29-1	TRBJ2-1	TGCAGCGTCGCTCCCTTACTATTAACGTACAATGAGCAGTTCTTC	CSVAPLLLTYNEQFF
TRBD1	TRBV19	TRBJ1-2	TGTGCCAGTAGTATGAGCGGGGCGACAGGGGGTACCTATGGCTACACCTTC	CASSMSGATGGTYGYTF
TRBD2	TRBV12-5	TRBJ2-3	TGTGCTAGTGGGACCCTAGCGGGAGGGGGTACAGATACGCAGTATTTT	CASGTLAGGGTDTQYF
TRBD2	TRBV10-3	TRBJ2-3	TGTGCCATCAGTAGCGGGGCAGATACGCAGTATTTT	CAISSGADTQYF
-	TRBV28	TRBJ1-2	TGTGCCAGCAGTTTACTAGGAAACTATGGCTACACCTTC	CASSLLGNYGYTF
-	TRBV4-1	TRBJ2-7	TGCGCCAGCAGCCAAGACAGCTACGAGCAGTACTTC	CASSQDSYEQYF
-	TRBV5-1	TRBJ1-3	TGCGCCAGCAGCTTGGGTACGGGATCCACCTCTGGAAACACCATATATTTT	CASSLGTGSTSGNTIYF
TRBD2	TRBV2	TRBJ2-7	TGTGCCATGACGTCTCGGGACACCGGGACTAGCGGCTACGAGCAGTACTTC	CAMTSRDTGTSGYEQYF
-	TRBV4-1	TRBJ1-2	TGCGCCAGCAGCCCCGAGGATTCCTATGGCTACACCTTC	CASSPEDSYGYTF
TRBD1	TRBV6-6	TRBJ1-2	TGTGCCGGCAGATGGACAGGCGATGGCTACACCTTC	CAGRWTGDGYTF
-	TRBV18	TRBJ1-2	TGTGCCAGCTCACCACCCTTAAACTATGGCTACACCTTC	CASSPPLNYGYTF
-	TRBV11-2	TRBJ1-1	TGTGCCAGCAGGCCGGGATTTATGAACACTGAAGCTTTCTTT	CASRPGFMNTEAFF
TRBD2	TRBV5-1	TRBJ2-5	TGCGCCAGCAGCTTGAAGAGCGGTCTAGCGGGAGGGCCGAGAGAGACCCAGTACTTC	CASSLKSGLAGGPRETQYF